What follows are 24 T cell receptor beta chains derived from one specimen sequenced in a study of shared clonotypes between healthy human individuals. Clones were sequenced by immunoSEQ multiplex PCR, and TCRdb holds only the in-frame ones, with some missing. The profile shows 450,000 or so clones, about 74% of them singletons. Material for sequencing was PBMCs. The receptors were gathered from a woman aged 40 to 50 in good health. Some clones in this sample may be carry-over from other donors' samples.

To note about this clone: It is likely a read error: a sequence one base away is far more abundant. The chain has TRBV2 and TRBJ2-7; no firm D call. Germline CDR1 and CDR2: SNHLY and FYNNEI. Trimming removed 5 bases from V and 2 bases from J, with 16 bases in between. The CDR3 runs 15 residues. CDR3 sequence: CASSRMCGPPYEQYF. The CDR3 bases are TGTGCCAGCAGTAGGATGTGCGGACCCCCCTACGAGCAGTACTTC.

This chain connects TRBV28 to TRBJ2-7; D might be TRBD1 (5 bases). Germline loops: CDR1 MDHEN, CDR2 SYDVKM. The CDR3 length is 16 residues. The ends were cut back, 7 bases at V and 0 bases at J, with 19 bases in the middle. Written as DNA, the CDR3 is TGTGCCAGCAACCTCCAGGGTGGCGAGAACTCCTACGAGCAGTACTTC. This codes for CASNLQGGENSYEQYF.

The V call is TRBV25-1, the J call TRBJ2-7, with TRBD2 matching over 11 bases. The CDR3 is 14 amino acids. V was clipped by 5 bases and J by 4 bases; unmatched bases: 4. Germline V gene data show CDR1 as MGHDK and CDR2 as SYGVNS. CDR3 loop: CASSPGLADYEQYF. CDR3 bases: TGTGCCAGCAGTCCGGGACTAGCGGATTACGAGCAGTACTTC.

This CDR3 reads CASSLSYTDTQYF. The CDR3, as DNA: TGTGCCAGCAGCTTGTCGTATACAGATACGCAGTATTTT. V and J are TRBV7-3 and TRBJ2-3; no reliable D call. The germline gives CDR1 SGHTA, CDR2 FQGTGA. Trimming removed 3 bases at V and 3 bases at J, with 7 bases between. The CDR3 has 13 amino acids.

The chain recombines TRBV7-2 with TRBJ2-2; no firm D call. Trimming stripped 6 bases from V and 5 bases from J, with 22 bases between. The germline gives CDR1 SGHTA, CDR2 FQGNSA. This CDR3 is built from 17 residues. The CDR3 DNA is TGTGCCAGCAGTCTAGTTCACCAGGTGTACAATACCGGGGAGCTGTTTTTT. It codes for CASSLVHQVYNTGELFF.

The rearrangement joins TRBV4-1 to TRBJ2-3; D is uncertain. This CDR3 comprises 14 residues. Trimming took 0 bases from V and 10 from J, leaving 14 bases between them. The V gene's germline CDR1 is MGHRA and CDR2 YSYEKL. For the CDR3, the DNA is TGCGCCAGCAGCCAAGATAAGGCGACTGAGGCGCAGTATTTT. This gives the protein CASSQDKATEAQYF.

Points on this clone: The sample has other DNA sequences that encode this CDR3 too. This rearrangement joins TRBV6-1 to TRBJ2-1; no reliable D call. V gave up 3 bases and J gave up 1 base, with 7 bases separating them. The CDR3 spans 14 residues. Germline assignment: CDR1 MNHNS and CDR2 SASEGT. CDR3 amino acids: CASSDWSSYNEQFF. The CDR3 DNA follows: TGTGCCAGCAGTGACTGGAGTTCCTACAATGAGCAGTTCTTC.

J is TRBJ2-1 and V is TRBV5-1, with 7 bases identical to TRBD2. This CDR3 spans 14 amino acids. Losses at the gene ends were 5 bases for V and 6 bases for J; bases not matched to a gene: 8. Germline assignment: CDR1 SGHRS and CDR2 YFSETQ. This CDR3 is CASSSWTSGNEQFF. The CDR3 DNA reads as TGCGCCAGCAGTTCCTGGACTAGTGGCAATGAGCAGTTCTTC.

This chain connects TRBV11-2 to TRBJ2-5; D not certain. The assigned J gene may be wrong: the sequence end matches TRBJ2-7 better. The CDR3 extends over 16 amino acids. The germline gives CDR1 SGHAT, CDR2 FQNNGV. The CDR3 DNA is TGTGCCAGCAGCTTCCAGACCGGCGGTAGCTCCTACGAGCAGTACTTC. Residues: CASSFQTGGSSYEQYF.

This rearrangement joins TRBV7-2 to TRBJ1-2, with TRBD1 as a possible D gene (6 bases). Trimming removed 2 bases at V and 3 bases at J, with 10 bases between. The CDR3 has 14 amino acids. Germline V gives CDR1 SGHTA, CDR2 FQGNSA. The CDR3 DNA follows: TGTGCCAGCAGCTTACGAGCAGGGGACTATGGCTACACCTTC. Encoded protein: CASSLRAGDYGYTF.

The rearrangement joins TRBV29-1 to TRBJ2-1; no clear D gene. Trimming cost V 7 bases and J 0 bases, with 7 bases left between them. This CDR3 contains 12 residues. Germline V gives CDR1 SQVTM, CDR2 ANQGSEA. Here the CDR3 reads CSAQSSYNEQFF. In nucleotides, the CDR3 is TGCAGCGCGCAAAGCTCCTACAATGAGCAGTTCTTC.

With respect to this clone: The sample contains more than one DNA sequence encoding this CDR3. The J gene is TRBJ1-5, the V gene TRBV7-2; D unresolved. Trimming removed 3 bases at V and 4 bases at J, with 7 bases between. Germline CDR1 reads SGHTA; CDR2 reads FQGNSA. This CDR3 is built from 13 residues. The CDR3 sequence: CASSLAVNQPQHF. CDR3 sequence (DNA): TGTGCCAGCAGCTTGGCAGTGAATCAGCCCCAGCATTTT.

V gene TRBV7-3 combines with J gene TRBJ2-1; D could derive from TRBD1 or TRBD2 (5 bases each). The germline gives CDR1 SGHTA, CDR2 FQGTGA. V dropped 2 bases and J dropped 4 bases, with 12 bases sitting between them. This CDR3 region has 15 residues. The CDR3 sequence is CASSLGTEEYNEQFF. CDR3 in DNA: TGTGCCAGCAGCTTAGGGACGGAGGAATACAATGAGCAGTTCTTC.

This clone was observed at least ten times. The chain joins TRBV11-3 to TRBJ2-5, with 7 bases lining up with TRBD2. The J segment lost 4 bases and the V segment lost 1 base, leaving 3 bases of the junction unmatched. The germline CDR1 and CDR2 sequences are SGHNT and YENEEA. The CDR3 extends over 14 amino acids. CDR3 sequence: CASSLGGGRETQYF. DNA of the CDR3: TGTGCCAGCAGCTTAGGTGGCGGGAGAGAGACCCAGTACTTC. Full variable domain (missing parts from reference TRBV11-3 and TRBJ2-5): EAGVVQSPRYKIIEKKQPVAFWCNPISGHNTLYWYLQNLGQGPELLIRYENEEAVDDSQLPKDRFSAERLKGVDSTLKIQPAELGDSAVYLCASSLGGGRETQYFGPGTRLLVL.

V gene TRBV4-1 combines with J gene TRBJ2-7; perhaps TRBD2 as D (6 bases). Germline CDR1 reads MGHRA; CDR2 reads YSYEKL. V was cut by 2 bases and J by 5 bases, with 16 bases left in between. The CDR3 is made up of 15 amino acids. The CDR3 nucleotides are TGCGCCAGCAGCCAATATAACAAGCGGGCGCACGAGCAGTACTTC. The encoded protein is CASSQYNKRAHEQYF.

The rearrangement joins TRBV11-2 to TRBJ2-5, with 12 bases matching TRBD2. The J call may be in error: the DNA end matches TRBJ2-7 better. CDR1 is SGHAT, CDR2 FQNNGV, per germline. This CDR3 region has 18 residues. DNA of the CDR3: TGTGCCAGCAGCGGAATACTAGCGGGAGGAAACAGCTCCTACGAGCAGTACTTC. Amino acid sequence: CASSGILAGGNSSYEQYF.

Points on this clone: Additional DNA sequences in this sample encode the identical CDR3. Here the CDR3 DNA reads TGCAGCGTCGCCACACCCGCCTACGAGCAGTACTTC. Amino acid sequence: CSVATPAYEQYF. This chain joins TRBV29-1 and TRBJ2-7; D gene uncertain. CDR1 and CDR2 from the germline V gene are SQVTM and ANQGSEA. V was pared by 6 bases and J by 2 bases, with 11 bases between. The CDR3 consists of 12 residues.

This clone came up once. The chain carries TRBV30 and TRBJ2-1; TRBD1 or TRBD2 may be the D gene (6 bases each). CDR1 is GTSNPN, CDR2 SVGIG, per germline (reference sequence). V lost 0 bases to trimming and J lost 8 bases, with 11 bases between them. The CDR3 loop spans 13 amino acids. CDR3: CAWSVNGGDEQFF. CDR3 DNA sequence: TGTGCCTGGAGTGTAAACGGGGGCGATGAGCAGTTCTTC.

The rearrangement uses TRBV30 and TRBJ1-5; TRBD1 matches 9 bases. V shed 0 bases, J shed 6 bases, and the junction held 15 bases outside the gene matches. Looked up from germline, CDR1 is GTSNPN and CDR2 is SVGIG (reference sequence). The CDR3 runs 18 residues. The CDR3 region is CAWSVQEGYRGQGQPQHF. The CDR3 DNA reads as TGTGCCTGGAGTGTACAGGAGGGCTACAGGGGGCAAGGTCAGCCCCAGCATTTT.

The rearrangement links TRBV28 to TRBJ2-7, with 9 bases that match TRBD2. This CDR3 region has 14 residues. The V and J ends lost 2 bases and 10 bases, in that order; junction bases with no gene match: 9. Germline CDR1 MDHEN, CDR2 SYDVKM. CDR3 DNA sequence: TGTGCCAGCAGTTTACCCGGGACTAGCTTCTTCCAGTACTTC. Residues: CASSLPGTSFFQYF.

The chain's CDR3 is CASSYRTGSSYGYTF. CDR3 nucleotides: TGTGCCAGCAGTTACCGGACAGGGAGTAGCTATGGCTACACCTTC. V and J are TRBV27 and TRBJ1-2; TRBD1 matches 8 bases. This CDR3 has 15 amino acids. Germline V lookup: CDR1 MNHEY, CDR2 SMNVEV (reference sequence). J was trimmed by 4 bases and V by 4 bases; bases with no gene match: 8.

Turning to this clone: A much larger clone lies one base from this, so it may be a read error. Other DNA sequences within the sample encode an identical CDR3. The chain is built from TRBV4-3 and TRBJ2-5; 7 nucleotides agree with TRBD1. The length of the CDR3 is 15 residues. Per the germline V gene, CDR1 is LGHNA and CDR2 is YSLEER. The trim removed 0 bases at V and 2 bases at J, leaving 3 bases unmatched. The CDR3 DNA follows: TGCGCCAGCAGCCAAGACAAGACAGGGCAAGAGACCCAGTACTTC. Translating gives CASSQDKTGQETQYF.

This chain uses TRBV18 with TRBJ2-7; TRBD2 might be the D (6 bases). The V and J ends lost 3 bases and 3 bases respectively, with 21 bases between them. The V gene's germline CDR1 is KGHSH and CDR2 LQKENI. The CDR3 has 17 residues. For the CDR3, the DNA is TGTGCCAGCTCACCTGTTCTAGCGAAGAAAGGGATCTACGAGCAGTACTTC. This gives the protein CASSPVLAKKGIYEQYF. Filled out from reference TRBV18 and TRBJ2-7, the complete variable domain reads NAGVMQNPRHLVRRRGQEARLRCSPMKGHSHVYWYRQLPEEGLKFMVYLQKENIIDESGMPKERFSAEFPKEGPSILRIQQVVRGDSAAYFCASSPVLAKKGIYEQYFGPGTRLTVT.

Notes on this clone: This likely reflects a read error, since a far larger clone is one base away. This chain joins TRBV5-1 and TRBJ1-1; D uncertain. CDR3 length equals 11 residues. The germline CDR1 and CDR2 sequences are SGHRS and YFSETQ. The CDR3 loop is CANSLDTEAFF. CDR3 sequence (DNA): TGCGCCAACAGCCTTGACACTGAAGCTTTCTTT.